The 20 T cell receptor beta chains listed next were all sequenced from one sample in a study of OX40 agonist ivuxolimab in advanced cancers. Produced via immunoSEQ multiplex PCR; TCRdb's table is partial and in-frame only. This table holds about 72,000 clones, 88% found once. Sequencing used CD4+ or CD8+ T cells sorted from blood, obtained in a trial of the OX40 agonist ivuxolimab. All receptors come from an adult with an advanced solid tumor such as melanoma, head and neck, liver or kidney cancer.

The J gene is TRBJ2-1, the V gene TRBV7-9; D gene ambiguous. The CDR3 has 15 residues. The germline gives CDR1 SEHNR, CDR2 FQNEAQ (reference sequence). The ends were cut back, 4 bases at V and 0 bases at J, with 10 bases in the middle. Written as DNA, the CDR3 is TGTGCCAGCAGCTATAAGGGTATCTCCTACAATGAGCAGTTCTTC. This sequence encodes CASSYKGISYNEQFF.

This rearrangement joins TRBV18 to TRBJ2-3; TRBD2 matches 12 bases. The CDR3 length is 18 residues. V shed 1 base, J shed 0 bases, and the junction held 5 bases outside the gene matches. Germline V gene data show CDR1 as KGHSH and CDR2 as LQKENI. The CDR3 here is CASSPLGLAGSSTDTQYF. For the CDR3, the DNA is TGTGCCAGCTCACCACTGGGACTAGCGGGCTCTAGCACAGATACGCAGTATTTT. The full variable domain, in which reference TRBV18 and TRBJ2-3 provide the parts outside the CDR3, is NAGVMQNPRHLVRRRGQEARLRCSPMKGHSHVYWYRQLPEEGLKFMVYLQKENIIDESGMPKERFSAEFPKEGPSILRIQQVVRGDSAAYFCASSPLGLAGSSTDTQYFGPGTRLTVL.

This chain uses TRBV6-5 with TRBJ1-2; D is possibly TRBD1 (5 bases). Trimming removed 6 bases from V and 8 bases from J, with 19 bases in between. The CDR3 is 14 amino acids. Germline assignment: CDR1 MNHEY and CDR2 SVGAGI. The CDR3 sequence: CASSPGTDYGGYTF. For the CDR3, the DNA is TGTGCCAGCAGCCCCGGGACCGACTATGGAGGCTACACCTTC.

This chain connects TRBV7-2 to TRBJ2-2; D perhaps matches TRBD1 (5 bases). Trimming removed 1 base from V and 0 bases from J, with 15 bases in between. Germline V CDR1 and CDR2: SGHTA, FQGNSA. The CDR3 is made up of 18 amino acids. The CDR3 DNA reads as TGTGCCAGCAGCTTAGGATGGACACACTACTCGAACACCGGGGAGCTGTTTTTT. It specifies CASSLGWTHYSNTGELFF. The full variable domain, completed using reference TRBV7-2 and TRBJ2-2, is GAGVSQSPSNKVTEKGKDVELRCDPISGHTALYWYRQSLGQGLEFLIYFQGNSAPDKSGLPSDRFSAERTGGSVSTLTIQRTQQEDSAVYLCASSLGWTHYSNTGELFFGEGSRLTVL.

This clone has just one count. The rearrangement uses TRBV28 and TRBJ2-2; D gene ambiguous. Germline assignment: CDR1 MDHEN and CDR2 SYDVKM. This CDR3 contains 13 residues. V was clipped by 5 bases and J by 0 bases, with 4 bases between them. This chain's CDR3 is CASSDSNTGELFF. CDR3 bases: TGTGCCAGCAGTGACTCGAACACCGGGGAGCTGTTTTTT. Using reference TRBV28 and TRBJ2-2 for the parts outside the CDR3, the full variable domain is DVKVTQSSRYLVKRTGEKVFLECVQDMDHENMFWYRQDPGLGLRLIYFSYDVKMKEKGDIPEGYSVSREKKERFSLILESASTNQTSMYLCASSDSNTGELFFGEGSRLTVL.

CDR3 sequence (DNA): TGTGCCAGCAGTGGGCAGACTCTCAATCAGCCCCAGCATTTT. Protein sequence: CASSGQTLNQPQHF. The rearrangement uses TRBV2 and TRBJ1-5, with D unresolved. CDR1 and CDR2 (germline): SNHLY, FYNNEI. V lost 4 bases, J lost 3 bases, and 10 bases lay in between. This CDR3 has 14 amino acids. Based on the CDR3 plus reference TRBV2 and TRBJ1-5, the full variable domain is EPEVTQTPSHQVTQMGQEVILRCVPISNHLYFYWYRQILGQKVEFLVSFYNNEISEKSEIFDDQFSVERPDGSNFTLKIRSTKLEDSAMYFCASSGQTLNQPQHFGDGTRLSIL.

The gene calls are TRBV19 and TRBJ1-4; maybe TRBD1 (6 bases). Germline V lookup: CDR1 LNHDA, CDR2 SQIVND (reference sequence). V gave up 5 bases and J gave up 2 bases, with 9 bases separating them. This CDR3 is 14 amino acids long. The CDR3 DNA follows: TGTGCCAGTAGTGGGGGGGCTACTAATGAAAAACTGTTTTTT. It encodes CASSGGATNEKLFF. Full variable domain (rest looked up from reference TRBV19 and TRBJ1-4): DGGITQSPKYLFRKEGQNVTLSCEQNLNHDAMYWYRQDPGQGLRLIYYSQIVNDFQKGDIAEGYSVSREKKESFPLTVTSAQKNPTAFYLCASSGGATNEKLFFGSGTQLSVL.

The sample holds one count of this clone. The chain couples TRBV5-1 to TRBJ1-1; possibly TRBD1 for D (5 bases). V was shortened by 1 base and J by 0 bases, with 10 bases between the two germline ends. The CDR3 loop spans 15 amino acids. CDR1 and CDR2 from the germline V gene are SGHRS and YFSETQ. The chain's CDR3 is CASSLLPGMNTEAFF. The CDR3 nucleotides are TGCGCCAGCAGCTTGCTCCCAGGGATGAACACTGAAGCTTTCTTT. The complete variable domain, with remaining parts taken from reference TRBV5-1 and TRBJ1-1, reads KAGVTQTPRYLIKTRGQQVTLSCSPISGHRSVSWYQQTPGQGLQFLFEYFSETQRNKGNFPGRFSGRQFSNSRSEMNVSTLELGDSALYLCASSLLPGMNTEAFFGQGTRLTVV.

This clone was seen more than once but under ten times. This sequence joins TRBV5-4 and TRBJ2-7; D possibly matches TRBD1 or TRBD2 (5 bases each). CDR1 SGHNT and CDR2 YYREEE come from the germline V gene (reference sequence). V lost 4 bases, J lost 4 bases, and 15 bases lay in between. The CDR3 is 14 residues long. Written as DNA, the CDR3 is TGTGCCAGCAGCAAAGGGACGGATCTTTACGAGCAGTACTTC. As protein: CASSKGTDLYEQYF.

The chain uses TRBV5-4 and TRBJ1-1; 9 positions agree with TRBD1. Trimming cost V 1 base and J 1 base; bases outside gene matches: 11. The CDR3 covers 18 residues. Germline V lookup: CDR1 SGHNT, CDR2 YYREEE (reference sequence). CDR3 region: CASSLRRPGTGTNTEAFF. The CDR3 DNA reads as TGTGCCAGCAGCTTGAGACGTCCCGGGACAGGGACGAACACTGAAGCTTTCTTT.

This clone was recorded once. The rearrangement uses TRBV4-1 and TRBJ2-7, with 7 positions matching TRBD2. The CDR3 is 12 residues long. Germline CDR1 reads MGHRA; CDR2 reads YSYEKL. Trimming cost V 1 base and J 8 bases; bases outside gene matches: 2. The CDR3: CASSQAGGKQYF. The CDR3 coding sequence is TGCGCCAGCAGCCAAGCGGGGGGAAAGCAGTACTTC.

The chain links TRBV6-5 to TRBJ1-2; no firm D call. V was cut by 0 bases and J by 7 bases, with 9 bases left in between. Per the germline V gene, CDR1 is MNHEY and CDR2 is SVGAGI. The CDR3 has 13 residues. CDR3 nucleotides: TGTGCCAGCAGTTACTCTACGGGATCTGGCTACACCTTC. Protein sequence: CASSYSTGSGYTF.

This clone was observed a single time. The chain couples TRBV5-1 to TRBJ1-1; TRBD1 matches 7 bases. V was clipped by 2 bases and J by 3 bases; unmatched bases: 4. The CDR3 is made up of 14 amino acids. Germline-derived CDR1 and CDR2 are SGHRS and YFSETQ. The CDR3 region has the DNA TGCGCCAGCAGCTTAAGGACAGGCTACACTGAAGCTTTCTTT. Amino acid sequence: CASSLRTGYTEAFF. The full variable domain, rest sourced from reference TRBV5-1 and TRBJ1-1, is KAGVTQTPRYLIKTRGQQVTLSCSPISGHRSVSWYQQTPGQGLQFLFEYFSETQRNKGNFPGRFSGRQFSNSRSEMNVSTLELGDSALYLCASSLRTGYTEAFFGQGTRLTVV.

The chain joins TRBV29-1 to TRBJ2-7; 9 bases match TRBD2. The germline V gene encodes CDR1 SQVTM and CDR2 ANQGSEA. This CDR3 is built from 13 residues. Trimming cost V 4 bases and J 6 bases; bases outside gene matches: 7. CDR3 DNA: TGCAGCGTTGTCGGCGGGAGGGCCAGCGAGCAGTACTTC. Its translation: CSVVGGRASEQYF.

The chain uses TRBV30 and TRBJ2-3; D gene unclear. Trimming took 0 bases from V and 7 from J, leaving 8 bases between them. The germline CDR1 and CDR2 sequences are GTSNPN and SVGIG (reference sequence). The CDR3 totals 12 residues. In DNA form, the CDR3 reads TGTGCCTGGAGTGTGCTATCATATACGCAGTATTTT. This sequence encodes CAWSVLSYTQYF.

The CDR3 spells CASSLGDTRTSGRRNEQFF. The CDR3 nucleotides read TGCGCCAGCAGCCTAGGGGACACGAGGACTAGCGGGAGGAGGAATGAGCAGTTCTTC. The J gene is TRBJ2-1, the V gene TRBV4-3; 14 bases map to TRBD2. This CDR3 region has 19 residues. Germline loops: CDR1 LGHNA, CDR2 YSLEER. Trimming cost V 4 bases and J 7 bases; bases outside gene matches: 15.

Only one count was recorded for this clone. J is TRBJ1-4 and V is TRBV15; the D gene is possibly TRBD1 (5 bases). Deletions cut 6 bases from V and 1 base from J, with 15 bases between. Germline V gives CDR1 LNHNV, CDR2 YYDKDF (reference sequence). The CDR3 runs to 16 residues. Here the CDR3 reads CATRIREAGTNEKLFF. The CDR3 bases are TGTGCCACCAGGATCAGGGAGGCTGGAACTAATGAAAAACTGTTTTTT. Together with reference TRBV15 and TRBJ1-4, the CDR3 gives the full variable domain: DAMVIQNPRYQVTQFGKPVTLSCSQTLNHNVMYWYQQKSSQAPKLLFHYYDKDFNNEADTPDNFQSRRPNTSFCFLDIRSPGLGDTAMYLCATRIREAGTNEKLFFGSGTQLSVL.

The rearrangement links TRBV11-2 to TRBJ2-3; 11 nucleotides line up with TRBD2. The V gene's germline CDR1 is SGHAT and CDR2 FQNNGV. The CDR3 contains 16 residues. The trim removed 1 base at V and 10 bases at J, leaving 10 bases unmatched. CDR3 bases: TGTGCCAGCAGCTTAGGGATGGGACTAGCGGTAGGGGCGCAGTATTTT. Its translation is CASSLGMGLAVGAQYF.

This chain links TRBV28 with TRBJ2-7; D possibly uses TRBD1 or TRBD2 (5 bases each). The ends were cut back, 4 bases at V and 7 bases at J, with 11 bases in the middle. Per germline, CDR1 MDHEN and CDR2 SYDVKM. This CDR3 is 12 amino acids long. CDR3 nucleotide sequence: TGTGCCAGCAGTTACGGGACGGTGGAGCAGTACTTC. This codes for CASSYGTVEQYF. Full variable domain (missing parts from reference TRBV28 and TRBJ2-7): DVKVTQSSRYLVKRTGEKVFLECVQDMDHENMFWYRQDPGLGLRLIYFSYDVKMKEKGDIPEGYSVSREKKERFSLILESASTNQTSMYLCASSYGTVEQYFGPGTRLTVT.

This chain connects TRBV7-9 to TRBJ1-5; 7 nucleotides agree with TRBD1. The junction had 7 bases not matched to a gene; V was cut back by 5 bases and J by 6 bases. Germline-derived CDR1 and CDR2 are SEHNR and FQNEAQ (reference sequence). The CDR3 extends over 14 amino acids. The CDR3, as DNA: TGTGCCAGCAGCAAAGGACAGGACTTTCAGCCCCAGCATTTT. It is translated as CASSKGQDFQPQHF.